This T cell receptor (beta chain) was sequenced for a study of cytomegalovirus exposure and HLA in healthy donors (TCRdb year 2017). Background for the entire study: An earlier analysis of approximately 640 of the donors reported about 250 Gb of sequence data and some 120 million unique TCR beta sequences from about 200 million T cells. An early release that covered fewer than 750 HLA-typed donors contained around 300 gigabases of sequencing data and around 85 million unique TCR sequences. The genetic ancestry cluster associated with self-reported Caucasian donors included around 76% of the 300 to 400 genotyped donors. The study aimed to test whether cataloging public T cell receptors could reveal signatures of past pathogen exposure. The study profiled the T cell repertoires of more than 500 subjects by immunosequencing and related them to cytomegalovirus serostatus. In addition to the first cohort of 650 to 800 subjects, a separate validation cohort of 130 or so different subjects was used. To predict cytomegalovirus infection status, the study combined high-throughput TCR immunosequencing, statistical association of individual TCRs with disease status, and machine learning. To study patterns of TCR occurrence, a later analysis re-analyzed previously published TCR beta repertoires from more than 550 donors and added high-resolution HLA genotyping. Rather than drawing on any new phenotypic data, the later analysis identified candidate immune exposures from TCR beta sequences and the way those sequences occurred across donors. In an earlier analysis of 587 of the donors, high-throughput TCR beta sequencing was used to judge whether each TCR beta V gene segment behaved as functional or pseudogenic. Donor age, sex, ethnicity and CMV serostatus were compiled alongside the repertoire data. Genome-wide SNP genotypes for about 55% of the roughly 670 donors were used in a later genetic analysis, which treated that subset as a discovery cohort. All discovery cohort repertoires had been generated on a single sequencing platform. Class I and class II HLA loci were covered by the typing at four-digit resolution. Typing coverage differed by locus: A, B, C, DRB1 and DQB1 were typed in about 620-640 donors, DQA1 in approximately 520, DPA1 in 600 to 610, and DPB1 in roughly 470. Roughly 5 DR-DQ haplotypes were handled as single units for association and clustering because linkage in the cohort was strong. Among a few hundred genotyped donors of the cohort, an average of approximately 240,000 unique TCR beta nucleotide sequences were sequenced per donor, roughly 20% of them non-productive. Overall study outcomes, separate from this receptor: Correlated functional status among segregating V segments might be attributable to linkage disequilibrium, but an unknown experimental factor could not be ruled out. Some IMGT-functional V segments, including TRBV6-2 and TRBV6-3, could not be told apart with the 87-base-pair reads, so those segments were excluded. Immune exposure information for the cohort was limited to CMV serostatus. Because HLA typing was unavailable for some donors at each locus, only the typed subset was used in association tests. When HLA alleles, especially DR and DQ, strongly co-occurred, attributing TCR associations to individual alleles was difficult. Most TCR sequences were seen in very few donors, while some public TCRs were found in many individuals. In a later analysis, the rate of TCR association differed among HLA loci, with DRB1 alleles having the most associated TCRs and HLA-C alleles having the fewest. Because counts were too low, about 18 rarely observed V segments, including chromosome 9 orphons, were excluded from the earlier analysis of a few hundred of the donors. A cluster of highly shared sequence variants was judged likely to be a technical artifact of the sequencing pipeline. Broadly in line with IMGT annotations, most TCR beta V segments showed up in productive rearrangements about 87% or about 30% of the time in an earlier analysis of some 590 of the donors. This cohort had only TCR beta chains sequenced, and the lack of alpha or paired-chain data limited which features could be detected. The authors suggested that the approach could potentially be generalized to other disease states and immunological phenotypes. A later genetic analysis associated a missense DCLRE1C variant with V-gene and J-gene trimming of TCR beta chains, and an independent cohort replicated the association. A further reported finding was that TCR beta sequences accurately predicted the HLA-A and HLA-B alleles for most subjects in the first cohort. Compared with equally common non-associated chains, HLA-associated TCR beta chains in a later analysis were more clonally expanded and had lower generation probabilities. The presence/absence analyses assumed that sequencing depth was roughly uniform across donors, and that assumption may not be true. The classifier was reported to diagnose cytomegalovirus status with high specificity and sensitivity in both the original and validation cohorts. In vitro tests confirmed that a few of the cytomegalovirus-associated TCR beta chains recognize cytomegalovirus antigens. The study gave a list of more than 150 TCR beta chains associated with cytomegalovirus. In a later analysis, most CMV-associated TCR beta chains were found to appear HLA-restricted, with HLA associations seemingly driven largely by CMV exposure. In a later analysis, about 17,000 TCR beta sequences were associated with specific HLA alleles at a false discovery rate of 0.05. According to a later genetic analysis, donors in an Asian-associated ancestry cluster had fewer N-insertions in productive TCRs than the roughly 670-donor mean. Several of the top co-occurrence clusters appeared to be linked to parvovirus B19, influenza, CMV and Epstein-Barr virus, according to a later analysis.

In total, 630 or so healthy bone marrow donors made up the cohort. At the time of sampling, all cohort members were nominally healthy, though unrecorded immune exposures were likely present. The donor was CMV seronegative and belonged to the group of over 350 seronegative cohort members. Every donor gave a peripheral blood sample, and the peripheral blood mononuclear cells from that sample were used for TCR beta sequencing. Genomic DNA was extracted from the blood cell samples with the Qiagen DNeasy Blood Extraction Kit. For this clone: The target of this receptor is not known. Base qualities are not at hand, and no much larger clone is one base apart.

Receptors were amplified or captured by the immunoSEQ multiplex PCR assay. For the multiplex PCR, a mixture combining 60 forward primers for TCR Vbeta segments and 13 reverse primers for TCR Jbeta segments was used. Amplification of the CDR3 region of rearranged TCR beta genes was performed with a multiplex PCR assay on genomic DNA. The amplified TCR beta libraries were sequenced on the Illumina HiSeq System as 87-base-pair reads. Processing in the source paper ran as follows. Across the roughly 670 repertoires, a later analysis counted approximately 75 million unique TCR beta chains, about 10 million of which were shared by at least two donors. Raw reads were error-corrected and collapsed into unique sequences by a nearest-neighbor algorithm in which closely related sequences were merged to remove PCR and sequencing errors. Alignment of CDR3 sequences to IMGT reference sequences was used to assign V, D and J gene segments. For a sequence to be retained, a match of at least six nucleotides to both a V gene segment and a J gene segment was required. Rearrangements were classified as productive when the CDR3 lacked stop codons and remained in frame with V and J, and all other rearrangements were classified as non-productive. CDR3 was defined according to IMGT convention as the region running from the second conserved V-encoded cysteine to the conserved J-encoded phenylalanine. The earlier analysis of 587 of the donors excluded sequences that lacked an unambiguous match to a single V gene segment. In an earlier analysis of several hundred of the donors, V segments were called functional above 56.7% productive rearrangements and were called segregating when the between-donor standard deviation exceeded 5%. A statistical classification framework was developed to diagnose cytomegalovirus status using the catalog of TCR beta chain sequences. In a later analysis, TCR nucleotide sequences were compared against IMGT/GENE-DB human TR gene sequences so that V and J genes could be assigned. A later analysis assigned CDR3 sequences and most-parsimonious VDJ recombination scenarios with the TCRdist pipeline. A later analysis defined each TCR beta chain by its CDR3 amino acid sequence plus V-gene family, and excluded reads lacking a unique V-gene family. In a later analysis, a few hundred highly shared, low-generation-probability nucleotide sequences were removed to address suspected cross-contamination and a sequencing artifact. For each public chain, a later analysis derived a clonal expansion index from normalized ranks of inferred template counts within each repertoire. In a later analysis, generation probabilities were computed using a VDJ recombination model fitted to out-of-frame rearrangements, and the results were checked against IGoR. A later analysis scored TCR-TCR, TCR-HLA and TCR-CMV co-occurrence with hypergeometric tests, applying a repertoire-size bias correction to TCR pairs. In a later analysis, false discovery rates were estimated by permuting HLA or CMV assignments 20 times. In a later analysis, co-occurring TCRs were grouped with DBSCAN, and TCRdist sequence similarity was added when clustering was performed within HLA-allele-positive subsets. Repertoires with fewer than 30,000 or more than 120,000 public chains were left out of co-occurrence clustering, as were a few repertoires with anomalous nucleotide sharing. Imported from immuneACCESS, the table was reduced by TCRdb to in-frame sequences with V and J called. These copies leave out some clones; in studies compared against another copy, an unresolved V gene accounts for under half, and the cause of the remainder is not known. The D gene and trimming were derived from the DNA, and the V and J assignments and clone size from that table. The sample table lists 100,000 to 150,000 clones, approximately 80% of them with a count of one. Approximately 3.9% of the sample is held by the ten biggest clonotypes.

The CDR3 holds 12 amino acids from the cysteine to the phenylalanine. Only the CDR3 portion is preserved as DNA: 36 bases, with reading frame beginning at the first base. From the germline V gene, CDR1 is SGHDN and CDR2 is FVKESK. V lost 4 bases and J lost 3 bases; the stretch between them is 7 bases long. The source material was PBMCs. This clonotype was obtained from a man between 35 and 55 years old in good health and CMV-seronegative. Here the chain combines TRBV14 and TRBJ2-7; the D gene is not confidently resolved. The CDR3 region: CASSLSVYEQYF. The DNA is as follows: TGTGCCAGCAGCCTGTCAGTCTACGAGCAGTACTTC. Beyond the CDR3, the reference TRBV14 and TRBJ2-7 genes provide the residues; the full variable domain reads: EAGVTQFPSHSVIEKGQTVTLRCDPISGHDNLYWYRRVMGKEIKFLLHFVKESKQDESGMPNNRFLAERTGGTYSTLKVQPAELEDSGVYFCASSLSVYEQYFGPGTRLTVT.